Below, one TCR beta chain is given with its context. This specimen belongs to a study of early T cells in non-severe SARS-CoV-2 infection. V dropped 3 bases and J dropped 0 bases, with 11 bases sitting between them. The CDR3 extends over 16 amino acids. Germline V gives CDR1 MGHRA, CDR2 YSYEKL. One entry per CDR3 protein, called by TCRdb with MiXCR from the 5' RACE reads. The table records approximately 88,000 distinct CDR3 sequences, roughly 15% of them present only once. This receptor was taken from an adult who was a healthcare worker with PCR-confirmed SARS-CoV-2 infection or an uninfected control (not recorded which). The V gene is TRBV4-1, the J gene TRBJ2-2; TRBD2 is a possible D gene (6 bases). Sequencing input: whole blood. CDR3 region: CASSQERAANTGELFF. Here the CDR3 DNA reads TGCGCCAGCAGCCAGGAGCGGGCCGCGAACACCGGGGAGCTGTTTTTT.